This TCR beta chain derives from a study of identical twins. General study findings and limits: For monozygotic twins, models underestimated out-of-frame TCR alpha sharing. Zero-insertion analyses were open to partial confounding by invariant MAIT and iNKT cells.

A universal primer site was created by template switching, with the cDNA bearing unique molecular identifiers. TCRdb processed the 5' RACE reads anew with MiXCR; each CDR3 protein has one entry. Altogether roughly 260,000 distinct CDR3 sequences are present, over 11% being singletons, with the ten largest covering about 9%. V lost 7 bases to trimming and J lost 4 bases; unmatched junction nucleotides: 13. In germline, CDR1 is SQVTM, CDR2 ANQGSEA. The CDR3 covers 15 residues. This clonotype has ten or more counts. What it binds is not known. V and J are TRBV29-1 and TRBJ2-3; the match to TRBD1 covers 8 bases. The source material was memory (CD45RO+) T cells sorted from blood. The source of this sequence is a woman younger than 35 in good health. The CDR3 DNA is TGCAGCGCCAGGTCCCAGGGGGCGAGTGCAGATACGCAGTATTTT. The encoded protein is CSARSQGASADTQYF.